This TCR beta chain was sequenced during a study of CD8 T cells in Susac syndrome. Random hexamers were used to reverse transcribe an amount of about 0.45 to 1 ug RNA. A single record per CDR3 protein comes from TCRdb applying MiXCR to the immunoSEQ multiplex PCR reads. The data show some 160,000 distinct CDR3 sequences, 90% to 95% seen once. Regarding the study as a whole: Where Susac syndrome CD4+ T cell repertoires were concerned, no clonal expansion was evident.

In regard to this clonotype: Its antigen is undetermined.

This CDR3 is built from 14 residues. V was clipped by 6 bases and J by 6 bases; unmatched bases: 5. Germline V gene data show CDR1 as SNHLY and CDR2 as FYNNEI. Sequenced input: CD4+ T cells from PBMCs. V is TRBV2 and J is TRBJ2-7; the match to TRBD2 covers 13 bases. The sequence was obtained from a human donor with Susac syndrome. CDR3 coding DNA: TGTGCCAGCAGAGCGACTAGCGGGGGGTTCGAGCAGTACTTC. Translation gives CASRATSGGFEQYF.